Given below is one TCR beta chain in context. This sample is drawn from a study of technical replicates of blood from several donors. Assay used: immunoSEQ multiplex PCR; TCRdb lists only in-frame clones, some missing. Of some 87,000 clones listed, 85% to 95% are singletons. Trimming took 2 bases from V and 2 from J, leaving 7 bases between them. The CDR3 is made up of 13 amino acids. CDR1 is MNHEY and CDR2 is SVGAGI in the germline V gene. This sequence originates from a human donor in good health. What was sequenced was T cells isolated from PBMCs. The V gene is TRBV6-5, the J gene TRBJ2-7, with a tentative D call TRBD2 (5 bases). The CDR3 DNA sequence: TGTGCCAGCAGTTACGATAGCGCCTACGAGCAGTACTTC. Translating gives CASSYDSAYEQYF.